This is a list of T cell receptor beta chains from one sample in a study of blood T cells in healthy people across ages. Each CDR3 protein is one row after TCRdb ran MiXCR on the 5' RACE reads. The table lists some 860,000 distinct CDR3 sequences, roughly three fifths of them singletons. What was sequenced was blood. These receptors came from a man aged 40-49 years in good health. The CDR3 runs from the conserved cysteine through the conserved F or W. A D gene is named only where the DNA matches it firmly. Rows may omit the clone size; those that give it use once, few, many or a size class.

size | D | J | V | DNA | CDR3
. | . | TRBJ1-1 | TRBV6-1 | TGTGCCAGCAGGGGCGGCGGCACTGAAGCTTTCTTT | CASRGGGTEAFF
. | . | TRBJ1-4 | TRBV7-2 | TGTGCCAGCAGCTTAGGGATGGGATTTGAGGAAAAACTGTTTTTT | CASSLGMGFEEKLFF
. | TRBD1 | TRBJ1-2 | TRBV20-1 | TGCAGTGCTAATGGACAGGGGAAGTCGGTCTACACCTTC | CSANGQGKSVYTF
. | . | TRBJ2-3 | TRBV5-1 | TGCGCCAGCAGCTTGCGGGGCGAACGGGCTAGCACAGATACGCAGTATTTT | CASSLRGERASTDTQYF
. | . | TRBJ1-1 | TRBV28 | TGTGCCAGCAGTTTAGGACAGACAGTAGAAGCTTTCTTT | CASSLGQTVEAFF
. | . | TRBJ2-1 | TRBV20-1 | TGCAGTGTAACGCAGGCGGGTTTTAATGAGCAGTTCTTC | CSVTQAGFNEQFF
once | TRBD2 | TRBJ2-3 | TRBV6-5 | TGTGCCAGCAGTTACTTTCGACTAGCGGGCACAGATACGCAGTATTTT | CASSYFRLAGTDTQYF
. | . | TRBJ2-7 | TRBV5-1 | TGCGCCAGCAGCGATGGGGCCAACTACGAGCAGTACTTC | CASSDGANYEQYF
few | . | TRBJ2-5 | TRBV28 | TGTGCCAGCAGTTTTAAGGGGTTCGGGGAGACCCAGTACTTC | CASSFKGFGETQYF
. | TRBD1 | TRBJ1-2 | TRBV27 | TGTGCCAGCAGTTTCGACAGGGGCTATGGCTACACCTTC | CASSFDRGYGYTF
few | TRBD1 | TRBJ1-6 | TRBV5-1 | TGCGCCAGCAGCTTGGCCGGGCGGGACAGGGGTTCACCCCTCCACTTT | CASSLAGRDRGSPLHF
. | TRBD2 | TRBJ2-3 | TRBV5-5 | TGTGCCAGCAGCCCGGTTCCCACAATTAGCGGGGATGGCACAGATACGCAGTATTTT | CASSPVPTISGDGTDTQYF
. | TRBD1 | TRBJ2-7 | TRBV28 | TGTGTTTCCTCCGCTCCGGGACAGAACTACGAGCAGTACTTC | CVSSAPGQNYEQYF
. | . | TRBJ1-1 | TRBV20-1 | TGCAGTGCTGCTCAGACGGTGAACACTGAAGCTTTCTTT | CSAAQTVNTEAFF
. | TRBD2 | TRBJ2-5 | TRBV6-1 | TGTGCCAGCAGTGAAATAATGGCGGGGGGTGCGCGGGAGACCCAGTACTTC | CASSEIMAGGARETQYF
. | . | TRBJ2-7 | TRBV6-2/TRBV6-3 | TGTGCCAGCAGCCGGGCCGGGAACCACGAGCAGTACTTC | CASSRAGNHEQYF